A single sample is the source of the 29 T cell receptor beta chains below, sequenced in a study of cytomegalovirus exposure and HLA in healthy donors. Vbeta (60) and Jbeta (13) primers were used in the PCR. TCRdb's table, derived via immunoSEQ multiplex PCR, lists solely in-frame clones and lacks some. The sample contains 120,000 or so clones, 70% to 90% of which appear only once. The sample was PBMCs. The receptors originated from a man in his forties in good health and CMV-seronegative.

V is TRBV9 and J is TRBJ2-1, with 7 bases aligning to TRBD2. The germline V gene encodes CDR1 SGDLS and CDR2 YYNGEE. CDR3 length equals 15 residues. With V trimmed by 0 bases and J by 3 bases, 3 bases remained unmatched. CDR3 loop: CASSVEVAGYNEQFF. CDR3 DNA sequence: TGTGCCAGCAGCGTAGAAGTAGCGGGCTACAATGAGCAGTTCTTC. The whole variable domain, filled in from reference TRBV9 and TRBJ2-1, reads DSGVTQTPKHLITATGQRVTLRCSPRSGDLSVYWYQQSLDQGLQFLIQYYNGEERAKGNILERFSAQQFPDLHSELNLSSLELGDSALYFCASSVEVAGYNEQFFGPGTRLTVL.

The rearrangement links TRBV29-1 to TRBJ2-3; no clear D gene. Trimming cost V 3 bases and J 0 bases, with 10 bases left between them. Germline CDR1 and CDR2: SQVTM and ANQGSEA. CDR3 size: 14 residues. CDR3 sequence (DNA): TGCAGCGTTGAGATCGGTCGTAGCACAGATACGCAGTATTTT. Translation gives CSVEIGRSTDTQYF.

The chain couples TRBV20-1 to TRBJ1-1; possible D gene TRBD1, 5 bases. Germline V gene lookup returns CDR1 DFQATT and CDR2 SNEGSKA (reference sequence). The length of the CDR3 is 10 residues. The CDR3 spells CRGRGTEAFF. The DNA of the CDR3 is TGCAGGGGGAGGGGCACTGAAGCTTTCTTT.

The J gene is TRBJ2-1, the V gene TRBV6-6; D remains unclear. The ends were cut back, 4 bases at V and 5 bases at J, with 9 bases in the middle. The CDR3 is made up of 13 amino acids. The germline V gene has CDR1 MNHNY and CDR2 SVGAGI (reference sequence). CDR3 bases: TGTGCCAGCAGTTTCTTACACGACAATGAGCAGTTCTTC. Translating gives CASSFLHDNEQFF.

Regarding this clone: A junction end diverges from the germline sequence, so it may reflect a read error. This chain uses TRBV7-9 with TRBJ1-3, with 7 bases identical to TRBD1. There are 15 residues in the CDR3. Germline V gene lookup returns CDR1 SEHNR and CDR2 FQNEAQ (reference sequence). In DNA, the CDR3 is TGTTCCAGCAGCAAAGACAGGGACTCCGGAAACACCATATATTTT. This gives the protein CSSSKDRDSGNTIYF.

This chain uses TRBV19 with TRBJ2-1, with 10 positions matching TRBD1. There are 16 residues in the CDR3. Germline loops: CDR1 LNHDA, CDR2 SQIVND (reference sequence). With 7 bases clipped from V and 8 bases from J, the junction kept 14 bases outside the gene matches. CDR3 in DNA: TGTGCCAGTAAGGCGGCGTGGGACAGGGGATGGCATGAGCAGTTCTTC. It encodes CASKAAWDRGWHEQFF.

The rearrangement uses TRBV10-3 and TRBJ2-1; D is unclear. The CDR3 has 11 amino acids. Germline loops: CDR1 ENHRY, CDR2 SYGVKD. Trimming removed 2 bases at V and 8 bases at J, with 4 bases between. CDR3 sequence: CAISESYEQFF. The CDR3 nucleotides are TGTGCCATCAGTGAGAGCTATGAGCAGTTCTTC.

This sequence joins TRBV11-3 and TRBJ2-7; no reliable D call. Germline CDR1 SGHNT, CDR2 YENEEA. This CDR3 has 10 residues. CDR3 protein: CAPIRDEQYF. CDR3 DNA: TGTGCTCCAATCCGCGACGAGCAGTACTTC.

The CDR3 DNA sequence: TGTGCCAGCTCACGAGGACAGGGGAACACCGGGGAGCTGTTTTTT. Translated: CASSRGQGNTGELFF. This rearrangement joins TRBV18 to TRBJ2-2, with 8 bases fitting TRBD1. The V segment lost 4 bases and the J segment 1 base; nucleotides outside the gene matches: 2. Germline V gene data show CDR1 as KGHSH and CDR2 as LQKENI. CDR3 length equals 15 residues.

This clone was observed a few times. The rearrangement joins TRBV6-6 to TRBJ2-1, with 14 bases fitting TRBD2. Trimming at V came to 5 bases and at J to 8 bases, leaving 8 bases not matched to a gene. Germline V gives CDR1 MNHNY, CDR2 SVGAGI (reference sequence). This CDR3 contains 16 residues. The CDR3 region is CASSHTGTSGSHEQFF. CDR3 nucleotide sequence: TGTGCCAGCAGTCACACCGGGACTAGCGGGAGTCATGAGCAGTTCTTC.

The genes are TRBV25-1 and TRBJ1-1, with D uncertain. Trimming took 0 bases from V and 2 from J, leaving 10 bases between them. CDR1 MGHDK and CDR2 SYGVNS come from the germline V gene. The CDR3 loop spans 15 amino acids. The CDR3 spells CASSEYGRPNTEAFF. CDR3 nucleotides: TGTGCCAGCAGTGAATATGGGAGGCCAAACACTGAAGCTTTCTTT.

The CDR3 coding sequence is TGTGCCAGCAGTGAAGGGGGCGCGGGAATTTCACCCCTCCACTTT. This gives the protein CASSEGGAGISPLHF. This chain uses TRBV6-4 with TRBJ1-6; 7 nucleotides agree with TRBD1. J gave up 9 bases and V 3 bases, and 8 bases lay outside the gene matches. This CDR3 contains 15 residues. Germline V CDR1 and CDR2: MRHNA, SNTAGT.

This chain uses TRBV7-9 with TRBJ1-6; 7 bases match TRBD1. With 7 bases clipped from V and 4 bases from J, the junction kept 4 bases outside the gene matches. Germline CDR1 is SEHNR and CDR2 is FQNEAQ (reference sequence). This CDR3 is 14 amino acids long. CDR3 sequence reads: CASTWDSYNSPLHF. CDR3 sequence (DNA): TGTGCCAGCACTTGGGACAGTTATAATTCACCCCTCCACTTT.

In DNA form, the CDR3 reads TGTGCCAGCAGCTTAGTCGGGGGGCCCTCCGAGCAGTACTTC. This translates into CASSLVGGPSEQYF. V is TRBV7-9 and J is TRBJ2-7, with D possibly matching TRBD2 (7 bases). Germline-derived CDR1 and CDR2 are SEHNR and FQNEAQ (reference sequence). The germline V and J ends were trimmed by 1 base and 6 bases, with 13 bases remaining between them. The CDR3 runs 14 residues.

The rearrangement uses TRBV5-6 and TRBJ2-5, with 8 nucleotides matching TRBD2. CDR1 and CDR2 from the germline V gene are SGHDT and YYEEEE. After removal of 3 bases from V and 5 bases from J, the junction contained 12 bases not matched to a gene. CDR3 length equals 16 residues. CDR3 in DNA: TGTGCCAGCAGCTGGGTTGGGGCGGGGGGACGGGAGACCCAGTACTTC. Translation gives CASSWVGAGGRETQYF.

Notes on this clone: This sample also contains other DNA sequences that code for the same CDR3. The V call is TRBV9, the J call TRBJ2-1; 7 bases match TRBD2. The CDR3 extends over 17 amino acids. Germline CDR1 SGDLS, CDR2 YYNGEE. Trimming at V came to 5 bases and at J to 1 base, leaving 12 bases not matched to a gene. In nucleotides, the CDR3 is TGTGCCAGCAGTGGGGGGGTGCGGGGCAAGTCCTACAATGAGCAGTTCTTC. Translating it yields CASSGGVRGKSYNEQFF.

The V gene is TRBV7-6, the J gene TRBJ1-5; perhaps TRBD1 as D (5 bases). CDR1 SGHVS and CDR2 FNYEAQ come from the germline V gene. V was cut by 3 bases and J by 4 bases, with 13 bases left in between. The CDR3 sequence is 15 residues long. The CDR3 region has the DNA TGTGCCAGCAGCTTTGGGGGTGGGGGGAATCAGCCCCAGCATTTT. Translated: CASSFGGGGNQPQHF.

This sequence joins TRBV6-5 and TRBJ1-1; no reliable D call. The CDR3 has 12 residues. Trimming removed 2 bases at V and 8 bases at J, with 9 bases between. Germline values: CDR1 MNHEY, CDR2 SVGAGI. The DNA for the CDR3 is TGTGCCAGCAGTTACACGGGGAGCGAAGCTTTCTTT. Protein product: CASSYTGSEAFF.

This rearrangement joins TRBV6-5 to TRBJ2-1; 7 nucleotides agree with TRBD1. The junction had 8 bases not matched to a gene; V was cut back by 6 bases and J by 6 bases. This CDR3 spans 14 amino acids. CDR1 is MNHEY, CDR2 SVGAGI, per germline. The CDR3 protein is CASSRTRDSNEQFF. In nucleotides, the CDR3 is TGTGCCAGCAGCCGTACCCGGGACAGCAATGAGCAGTTCTTC.

The chain has TRBV25-1 and TRBJ1-1, with 9 bases identical to TRBD1. Germline values: CDR1 MGHDK, CDR2 SYGVNS. This CDR3 has 14 residues. With V trimmed by 5 bases and J by 3 bases, 4 bases remained unmatched. This chain's CDR3 is CASSPGQGHTEAFF. CDR3 nucleotides: TGTGCCAGCAGTCCGGGACAGGGACACACTGAAGCTTTCTTT.

The chain is built from TRBV4-1 and TRBJ2-7; 11 nucleotides line up with TRBD1. The CDR3 length is 16 residues. Germline V gene sequence: CDR1 MGHRA, CDR2 YSYEKL. After removal of 2 bases from V and 7 bases from J, the junction contained 10 bases not matched to a gene. The CDR3 region is CASSQPPGQGAGEQYF. CDR3 coding DNA: TGCGCCAGCAGCCAACCACCTGGACAGGGGGCTGGTGAGCAGTACTTC.

The gene calls are TRBV19 and TRBJ2-6; TRBD2 matches 10 bases. The CDR3 runs 16 residues. CDR1 and CDR2 from the germline V gene are LNHDA and SQIVND (reference sequence). Trimming took 11 bases from V and 2 from J; bases not matched to a gene: 9. The DNA for the CDR3 is TGTGCCGTAAGGCGAGCGGGGGGGGCTGGGGCCAACGTCCTGACTTTC. Translated, it gives CAVRRAGGAGANVLTF.

V gene TRBV2 combines with J gene TRBJ1-2; 9 nucleotides align to TRBD1. Germline lookup yields CDR1 SNHLY and CDR2 FYNNEI. The V segment lost 9 bases and the J segment 8 bases; nucleotides outside the gene matches: 7. The CDR3 consists of 12 residues. The CDR3 nucleotides are TGTGCCAGTTTCCCGGGACAGGGAGGCTACACCTTC. Translated: CASFPGQGGYTF.

Here the CDR3 DNA reads TGTGCCAGCAGGCCGACGGGACTCTTCACAGATACGCAGTATTTT. Protein: CASRPTGLFTDTQYF. The chain uses TRBV7-2 and TRBJ2-3; possibly TRBD2 for D (6 bases). V shed 6 bases and J shed 2 bases, with 15 bases lying between them. CDR1 and CDR2 (germline): SGHTA, FQGNSA. The CDR3 spans 15 residues.

This clone was seen only once. This rearrangement joins TRBV30 to TRBJ2-1; 7 bases are shared with TRBD2. The CDR3 covers 14 residues. The V segment lost 5 bases and the J segment 3 bases; nucleotides outside the gene matches: 7. Per germline, CDR1 GTSNPN and CDR2 SVGIG (reference sequence). CDR3 DNA: TGTGCCTGGTCCAGCGGGAACCTCTACAATGAGCAGTTCTTC. This codes for CAWSSGNLYNEQFF.

This rearrangement joins TRBV6-6 to TRBJ1-6; a weak D match, TRBD1 (6 bases). CDR1 MNHNY and CDR2 SVGAGI come from the germline V gene (reference sequence). The CDR3 totals 15 residues. The germline V and J ends were trimmed by 8 bases and 8 bases, with 19 bases remaining between them. The CDR3, as DNA: TGTGCCAGCTTGTTAGCGCCGACAGGTGATTCACCCCTCCACTTT. Amino acid sequence: CASLLAPTGDSPLHF.

This rearrangement joins TRBV13 to TRBJ1-4; tentative D call: TRBD1 (6 bases). This CDR3 has 16 residues. The V end lost 0 bases, the J end lost 2 bases, and 10 bases lay between the germline ends. Germline lookup yields CDR1 PRHDT and CDR2 FYEKMQ (reference sequence). CDR3 in amino acids: CASSLGPGGTNEKLFF. CDR3 nucleotide sequence: TGTGCCAGCAGCTTAGGCCCGGGGGGCACTAATGAAAAACTGTTTTTT.

This clone was detected once. The same CDR3 is also encoded by other DNA sequences in this sample. The V and J genes are TRBV7-2 and TRBJ2-3, with 13 bases that match TRBD2. Germline assignment: CDR1 SGHTA and CDR2 FQGNSA. J lost 3 bases, V lost 4 bases, and 4 bases had no gene match. This CDR3 spans 16 amino acids. This CDR3 is CASSSRTSGSTDTQYF. In DNA form, the CDR3 reads TGTGCCAGCAGCTCCCGGACTAGCGGGAGTACAGATACGCAGTATTTT.

In this sample, this clone turned up a few times. V is TRBV5-4 and J is TRBJ1-2; D is unclear. The ends were cut back, 0 bases at V and 5 bases at J, with 11 bases in the middle. The germline V gene encodes CDR1 SGHNT and CDR2 YYREEE (reference sequence). CDR3 length: 14 amino acids. Here the CDR3 reads CASSLALSGYGYTF. DNA of the CDR3: TGTGCCAGCAGCTTGGCCCTTAGCGGGTATGGCTACACCTTC.